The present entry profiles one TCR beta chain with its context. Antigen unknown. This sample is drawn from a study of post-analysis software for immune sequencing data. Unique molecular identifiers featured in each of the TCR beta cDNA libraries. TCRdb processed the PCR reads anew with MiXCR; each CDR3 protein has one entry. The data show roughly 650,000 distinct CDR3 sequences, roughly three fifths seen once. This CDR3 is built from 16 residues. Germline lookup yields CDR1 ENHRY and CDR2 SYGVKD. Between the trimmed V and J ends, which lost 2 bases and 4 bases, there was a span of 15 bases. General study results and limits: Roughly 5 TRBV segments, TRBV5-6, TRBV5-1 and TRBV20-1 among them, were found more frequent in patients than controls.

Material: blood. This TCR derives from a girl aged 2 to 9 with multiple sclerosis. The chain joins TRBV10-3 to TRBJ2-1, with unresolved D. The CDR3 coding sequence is TGTGCCATCAGTGAGGGCCCGACGAGTAGGTACAATGAGCAGTTCTTC. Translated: CAISEGPTSRYNEQFF.